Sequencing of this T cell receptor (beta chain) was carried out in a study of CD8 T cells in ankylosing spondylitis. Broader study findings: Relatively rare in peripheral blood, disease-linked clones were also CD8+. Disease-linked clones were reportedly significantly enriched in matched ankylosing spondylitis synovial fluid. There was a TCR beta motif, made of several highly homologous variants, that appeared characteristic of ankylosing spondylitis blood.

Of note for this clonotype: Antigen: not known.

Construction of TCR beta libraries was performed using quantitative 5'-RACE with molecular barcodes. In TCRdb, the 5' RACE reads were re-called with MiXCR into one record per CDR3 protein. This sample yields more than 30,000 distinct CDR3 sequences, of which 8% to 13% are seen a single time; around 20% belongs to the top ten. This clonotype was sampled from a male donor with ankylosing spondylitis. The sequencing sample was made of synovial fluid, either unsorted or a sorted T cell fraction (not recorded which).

This CDR3 is CASSLESLAGPLAYNEQFF. The CDR3 nucleotides read TGTGCCAGCAGCTTAGAGTCGCTAGCGGGACCCCTGGCCTACAATGAGCAGTTCTTC. This chain links TRBV11-1 with TRBJ2-1, with 9 bases that match TRBD2. The CDR3 is 19 amino acids. Germline loops: CDR1 SGHAT, CDR2 FQDESV (reference sequence). The J segment lost 2 bases and the V segment lost 1 base, leaving 12 bases of the junction unmatched.